This T cell receptor beta chain was captured in a study of CD8 T cells in Susac syndrome. The RNA, about 0.45 to 1 ug, was put through reverse transcription using random hexamers. Amplification of TCR beta CDR3 by immunoSEQ multiplex PCR spanned 54 Vbeta and 13 Jbeta. TCRdb fed the immunoSEQ multiplex PCR reads into MiXCR, producing one record per CDR3 protein. The table shows 75,000 or so distinct CDR3 sequences, with approximately 95% occurring only once. This CDR3 is built from 15 residues. With 7 bases clipped from V and 1 base from J, the junction kept 6 bases outside the gene matches. Germline values: CDR1 MDHEN, CDR2 SYDVKM. TCR beta from blood CD8+ and CD4+ T cells was sequenced. The diagnostic criteria were recently defined, and patients with Susac syndrome met them for definite or probable disease.

Material: CD8+ T cells from PBMCs. The rearrangement uses TRBV28 and TRBJ2-4; 8 bases line up with TRBD2. The receptor comes from a human donor with Susac syndrome. The CDR3 reads CASISGRAAKNIQYF. The CDR3, as DNA: TGTGCCAGCATCTCCGGGAGGGCTGCCAAAAACATTCAGTACTTC.